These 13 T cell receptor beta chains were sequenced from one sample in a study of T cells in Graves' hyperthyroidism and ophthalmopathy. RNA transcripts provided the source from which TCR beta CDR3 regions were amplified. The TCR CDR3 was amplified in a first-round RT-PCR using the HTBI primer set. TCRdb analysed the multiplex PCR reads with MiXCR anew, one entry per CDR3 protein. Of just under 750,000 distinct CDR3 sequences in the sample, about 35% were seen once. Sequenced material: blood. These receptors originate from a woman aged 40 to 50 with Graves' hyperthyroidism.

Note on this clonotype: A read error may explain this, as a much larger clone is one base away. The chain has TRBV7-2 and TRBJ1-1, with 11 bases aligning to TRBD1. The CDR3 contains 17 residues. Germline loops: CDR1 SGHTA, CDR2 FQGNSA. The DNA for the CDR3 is TGTGCCAACAGCTTAGAACCGGGACAGGGGGGGTCGGGTGAAGCTTTCTTT. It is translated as CANSLEPGQGGSGEAFF.

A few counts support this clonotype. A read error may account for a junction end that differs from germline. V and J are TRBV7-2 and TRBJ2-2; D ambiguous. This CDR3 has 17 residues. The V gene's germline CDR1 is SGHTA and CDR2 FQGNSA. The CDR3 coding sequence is TGCGCCAGCAGCCAAGATCACGAGCTAGGGTCCACCGGGGAGCTGTTTTTT. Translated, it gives CASSQDHELGSTGELFF.

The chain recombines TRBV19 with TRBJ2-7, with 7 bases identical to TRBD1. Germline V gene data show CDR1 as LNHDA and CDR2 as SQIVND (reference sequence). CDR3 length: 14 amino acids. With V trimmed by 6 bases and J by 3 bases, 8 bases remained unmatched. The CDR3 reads CASSGQVPFYEQYF. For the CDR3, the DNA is TGTGCCAGTAGCGGACAGGTCCCCTTCTACGAGCAGTACTTC.

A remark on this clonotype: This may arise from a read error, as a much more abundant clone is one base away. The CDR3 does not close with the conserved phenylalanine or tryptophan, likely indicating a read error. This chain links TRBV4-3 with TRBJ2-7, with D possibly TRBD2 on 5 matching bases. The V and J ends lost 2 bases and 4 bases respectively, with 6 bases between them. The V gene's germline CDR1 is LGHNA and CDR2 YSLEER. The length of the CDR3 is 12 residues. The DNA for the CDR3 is TGCGCCAGCAGCCAAAGCGGTTACGAGCAGTACCTC. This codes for CASSQSGYEQYL.

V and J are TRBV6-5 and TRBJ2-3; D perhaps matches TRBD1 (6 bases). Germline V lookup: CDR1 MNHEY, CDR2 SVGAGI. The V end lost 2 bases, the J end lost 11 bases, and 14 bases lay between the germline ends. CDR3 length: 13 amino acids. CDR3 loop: CASSYGSQGKQYF. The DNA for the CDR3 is TGTGCCAGCAGTTACGGATCACAGGGAAAGCAGTATTTT.

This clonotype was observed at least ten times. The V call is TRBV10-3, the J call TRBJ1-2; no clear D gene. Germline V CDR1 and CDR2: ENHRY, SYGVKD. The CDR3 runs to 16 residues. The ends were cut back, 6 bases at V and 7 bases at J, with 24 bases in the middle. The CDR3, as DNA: TGTGCCATCAGACCAGACTTAACAGTGGAGCTGCGTGGCTACACCTTC. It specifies CAIRPDLTVELRGYTF.

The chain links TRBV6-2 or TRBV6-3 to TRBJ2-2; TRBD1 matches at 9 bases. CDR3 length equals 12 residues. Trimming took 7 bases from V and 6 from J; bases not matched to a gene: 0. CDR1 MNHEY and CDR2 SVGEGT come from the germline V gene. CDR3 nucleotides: TGTGCCAGCAACAGGGGGCCCGGGGAGCTGTTTTTT. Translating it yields CASNRGPGELFF.

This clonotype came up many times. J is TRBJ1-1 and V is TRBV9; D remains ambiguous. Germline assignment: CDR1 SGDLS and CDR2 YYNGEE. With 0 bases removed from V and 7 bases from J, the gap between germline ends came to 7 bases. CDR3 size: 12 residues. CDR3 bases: TGTGCCAGCAGCGTAGTCGGCGGTGAAGCTTTCTTT. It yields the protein CASSVVGGEAFF.

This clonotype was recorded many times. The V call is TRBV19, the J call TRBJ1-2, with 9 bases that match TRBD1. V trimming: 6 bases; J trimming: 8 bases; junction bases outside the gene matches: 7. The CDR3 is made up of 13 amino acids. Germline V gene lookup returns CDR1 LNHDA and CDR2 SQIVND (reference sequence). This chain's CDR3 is CASSPTGGAGYTF. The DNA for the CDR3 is TGTGCCAGTAGCCCCACAGGGGGCGCGGGCTACACCTTC.

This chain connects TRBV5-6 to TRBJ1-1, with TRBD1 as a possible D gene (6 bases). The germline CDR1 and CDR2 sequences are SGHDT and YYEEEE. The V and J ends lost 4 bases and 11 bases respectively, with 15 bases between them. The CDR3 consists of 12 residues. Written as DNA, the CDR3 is TGTGCCAGCAGCATTACAGGGTCGCGGGCTTTCTTT. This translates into CASSITGSRAFF.

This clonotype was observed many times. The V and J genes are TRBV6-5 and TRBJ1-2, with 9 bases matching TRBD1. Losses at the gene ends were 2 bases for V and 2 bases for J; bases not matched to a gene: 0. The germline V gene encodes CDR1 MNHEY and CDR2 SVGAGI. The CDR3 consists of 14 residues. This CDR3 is CASSYGTGNYGYTF. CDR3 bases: TGTGCCAGCAGTTACGGGACAGGGAACTATGGCTACACCTTC.

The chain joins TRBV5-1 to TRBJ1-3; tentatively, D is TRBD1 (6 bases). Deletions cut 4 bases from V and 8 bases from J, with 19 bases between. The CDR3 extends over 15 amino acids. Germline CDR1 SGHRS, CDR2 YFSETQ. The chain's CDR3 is CASSQGGDAGDTIYF. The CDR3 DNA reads TGCGCCAGCAGCCAAGGGGGGGACGCCGGGGACACCATATATTTT.

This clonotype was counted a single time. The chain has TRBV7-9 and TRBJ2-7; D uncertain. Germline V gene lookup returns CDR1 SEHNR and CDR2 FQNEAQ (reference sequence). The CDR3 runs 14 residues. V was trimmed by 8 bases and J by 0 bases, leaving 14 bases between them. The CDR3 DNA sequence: TGTGCCAGCTCCGATGGGGTGATCTCCTACGAGCAGTACTTC. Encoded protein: CASSDGVISYEQYF. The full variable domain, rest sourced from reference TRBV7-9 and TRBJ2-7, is DTGVSQNPRHKITKRGQNVTFRCDPISEHNRLYWYRQTLGQGPEFLTYFQNEAQLEKSRLLSDRFSAERPKGSFSTLEIQRTEQGDSAMYLCASSDGVISYEQYFGPGTRLTVT.